This T cell receptor beta chain was recorded in a study of technical replicates of blood from a handful of donors. The germline V and J ends were trimmed by 3 bases and 5 bases, with 10 bases remaining between them. CDR1 is LNHDA, CDR2 SQIVND, per germline (reference sequence). CDR3 length: 13 amino acids. The assay was immunoSEQ multiplex PCR, and TCRdb's table has in-frame clones only and misses some. Counted here are around 70,000 clones, more than 85% occurring once; the ten biggest clones make up about 0.27%. The sequence came from a human donor in good health. V usage is TRBV19 and J usage is TRBJ1-1, with D hard to call. Sequencing used T cells isolated from PBMCs. In nucleotides, the CDR3 is TGTGCCAGTAGTATCTGGAGGGATACTGAAGCTTTCTTT. Encoded protein: CASSIWRDTEAFF. The full variable domain, with the rest looked up from reference TRBV19 and TRBJ1-1, is DGGITQSPKYLFRKEGQNVTLSCEQNLNHDAMYWYRQDPGQGLRLIYYSQIVNDFQKGDIAEGYSVSREKKESFPLTVTSAQKNPTAFYLCASSIWRDTEAFFGQGTRLTVV.